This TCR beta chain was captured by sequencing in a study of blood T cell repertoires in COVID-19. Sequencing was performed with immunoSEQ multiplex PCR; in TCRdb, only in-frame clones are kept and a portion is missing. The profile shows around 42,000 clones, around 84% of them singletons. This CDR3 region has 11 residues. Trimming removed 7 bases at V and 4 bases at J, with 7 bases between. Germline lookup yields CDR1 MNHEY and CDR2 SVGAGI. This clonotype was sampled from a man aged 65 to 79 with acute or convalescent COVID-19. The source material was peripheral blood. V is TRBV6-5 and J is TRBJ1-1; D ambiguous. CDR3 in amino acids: CASTGSTEAFF. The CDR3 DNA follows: TGTGCCAGCACTGGGAGCACTGAAGCTTTCTTT.